The clone carrying this TCR beta chain came up many times. Its specificity is unknown. Germline loops: CDR1 MDHEN, CDR2 SYDVKM. Trimming removed 6 bases at V and 0 bases at J, with 11 bases between. This CDR3 has 14 amino acids. Every patient had bone marrow sampled while the disease was active. This sample was included in a study of read filtering for tumor transcriptome and immune sequencing. Overall study results and limits: RNA-seq captured clonotypes less deeply and reliably than IR-seq. IR-seq and RNA-seq agreed better without single-read clonotypes. Single-read clonotypes: roughly 86% of IR-seq clonotypes (around 3.5% of reads), 74.6% of RNA-seq clonotypes (44.6% of reads).

Molecular barcoded adaptors covering alpha/delta and beta/gamma chains were used on roughly 400 ng RNA. TCRdb passed the reads through MiXCR, listing each CDR3 protein once. The sample lists tens of thousands of distinct CDR3 sequences, roughly 15% occurring once. The source is a donor aged 40 or over with multiple myeloma. The chain couples TRBV28 to TRBJ1-1, with a weak D call TRBD1 (6 bases). Input material: a population of CD138-negative cells sorted from bone marrow. DNA for the CDR3: TGTGCCAGCAGGGGGGCCCCCTTGAACACTGAAGCTTTCTTT. Translated: CASRGAPLNTEAFF.